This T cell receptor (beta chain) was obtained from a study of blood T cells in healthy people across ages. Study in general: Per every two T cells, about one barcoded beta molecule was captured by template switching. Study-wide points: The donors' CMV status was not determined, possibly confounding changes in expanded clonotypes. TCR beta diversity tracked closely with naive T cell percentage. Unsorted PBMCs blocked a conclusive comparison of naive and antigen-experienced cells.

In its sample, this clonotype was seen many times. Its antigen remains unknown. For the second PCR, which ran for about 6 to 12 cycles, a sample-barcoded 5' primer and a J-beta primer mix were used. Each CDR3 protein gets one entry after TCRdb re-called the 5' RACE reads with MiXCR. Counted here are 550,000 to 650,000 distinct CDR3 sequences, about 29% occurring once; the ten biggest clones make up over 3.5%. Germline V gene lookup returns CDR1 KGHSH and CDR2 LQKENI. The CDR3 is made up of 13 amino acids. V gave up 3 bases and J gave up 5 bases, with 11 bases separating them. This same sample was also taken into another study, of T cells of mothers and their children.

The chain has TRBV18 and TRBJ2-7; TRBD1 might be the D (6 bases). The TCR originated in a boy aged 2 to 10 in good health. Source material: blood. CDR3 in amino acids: CASSPRSGDEQYF. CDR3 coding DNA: TGTGCCAGCTCACCCCGGTCAGGGGACGAGCAGTACTTC.